Below, one T cell receptor beta chain is given with its context. Its antigen remains unidentified. This table comes from immunoSEQ multiplex PCR, and its TCRdb copy is limited to in-frame clones, with some not included. Here the sample spans tens of thousands of clones, under 90% being singletons. Treatment in this sample: AdE1-LMPpoly-expanded autologous EBV-specific T-cell therapy followed by anti-PD-1 nivolumab. With 2 bases removed from V and 2 bases from J, the gap between germline ends came to 16 bases. Germline loops: CDR1 SGHTA, CDR2 FQGTGA. The CDR3 consists of 16 residues. The sample originates from a study of EBV T-cell therapy then PD-1 blockade in nasopharyngeal carcinoma.

This receptor was taken from a man aged 35-49 years with nasopharyngeal carcinoma. The chain joins TRBV7-3 to TRBJ2-7, with D perhaps assigned TRBD1 or TRBD2 (5 bases each). The sample in question was CD8+ T cells from blood, obtained at day -245 from a patient whose treatment included autologous EBV-specific T cells and nivolumab. The CDR3 nucleotides are TGTGCCAGCAGCTTAGTGGGGACCGGAAAACCCTACGAGCAGTACTTC. It encodes CASSLVGTGKPYEQYF.